This T cell receptor (beta chain) originates from a study of molecular identifiers for immune sequencing clone quantification. It was from 20,000 to 1,000,000 sorted cells, with 10%, 30% or 50% RNA, that naive CD8 libraries came. This clonotype was counted once. This may be a read error: a much more frequent sequence differs by one nucleotide. Germline-derived CDR1 and CDR2 are SGDLS and YYNGEE. The V gene lost 4 bases and the J gene lost 7 bases, with 18 bases spanning the gap. CDR3 length: 14 residues. TCRdb re-derived calls from the PCR reads in MiXCR, one entry per CDR3 protein. Among some 320,000 distinct CDR3 sequences listed, under 25% were seen once.

The sequence came from a human donor in good health. Some libraries in this study had Jurkat cell RNA spiked in. What was sequenced was naive CD8+ T cells from blood, with Jurkat cell RNA spiked in. Described subset: FACS-sorted CD8+CD4-CCR7+CD45RA+ naive T cells. The chain couples TRBV9 to TRBJ2-7, with D possibly matching TRBD2 (7 bases). CDR3 in DNA: TGTGCCAGCAGCCCGGGGGTGGGGGGGCTTGAGCAGTACTTC. Protein sequence: CASSPGVGGLEQYF.